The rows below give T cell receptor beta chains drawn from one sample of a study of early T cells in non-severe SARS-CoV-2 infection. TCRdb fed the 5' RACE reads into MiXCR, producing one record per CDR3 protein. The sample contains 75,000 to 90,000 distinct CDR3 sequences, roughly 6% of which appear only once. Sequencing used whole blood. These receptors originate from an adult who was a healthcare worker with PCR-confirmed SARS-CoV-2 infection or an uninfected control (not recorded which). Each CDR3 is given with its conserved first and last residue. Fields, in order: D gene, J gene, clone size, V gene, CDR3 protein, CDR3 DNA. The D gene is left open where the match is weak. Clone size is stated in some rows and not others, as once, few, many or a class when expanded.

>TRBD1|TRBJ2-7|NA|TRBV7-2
CASRGQGTSEQYF
TGTGCCAGCCGGGGACAGGGAACTTCCGAGCAGTACTTC
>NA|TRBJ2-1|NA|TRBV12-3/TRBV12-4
CASSSPTGVGDEQFF
TGTGCCAGCAGTTCCCCAACGGGTGTTGGGGATGAGCAGTTCTTC
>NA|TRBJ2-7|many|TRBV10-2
CASSGSAEQYF
TGCGCCAGCAGTGGTTCGGCCGAGCAGTACTTC
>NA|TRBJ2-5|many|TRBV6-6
CASSYSTAIQETQYF
TGTGCCAGCAGTTACTCGACTGCGATTCAAGAGACCCAGTACTTC
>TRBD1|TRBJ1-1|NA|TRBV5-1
CASRGRDRAATEAFF
TGCGCCAGCAGGGGCCGGGACAGGGCAGCCACTGAAGCTTTCTTT
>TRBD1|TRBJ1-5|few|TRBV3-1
CASSQGQGAQPQHF
TGTGCCAGCAGCCAAGGGCAGGGGGCTCAGCCCCAGCATTTT
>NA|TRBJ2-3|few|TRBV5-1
CASRGQNFTDTQYF
TGCGCCAGCCGAGGACAGAACTTCACAGATACGCAGTATTTT
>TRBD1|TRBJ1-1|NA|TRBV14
CASSLLGGFGAFF
TGTGCCAGCAGCCTTTTAGGGGGCTTCGGAGCTTTCTTT
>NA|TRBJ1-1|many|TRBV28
CASSSAGTNTEAFF
TGTGCCAGCAGTTCCGCAGGGACGAACACTGAAGCTTTCTTT
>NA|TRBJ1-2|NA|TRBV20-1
CSALQGFNYGYTF
TGCAGTGCCCTACAGGGATTTAACTATGGCTACACCTTC
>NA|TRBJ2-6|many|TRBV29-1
CSVEEGAISGANVLTF
TGCAGCGTTGAAGAAGGCGCCATCTCTGGGGCCAACGTCCTGACTTTC
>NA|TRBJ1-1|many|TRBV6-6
CASSYSSLGTEAFF
TGTGCCAGCAGTTACTCGTCCCTTGGCACTGAAGCTTTCTTT
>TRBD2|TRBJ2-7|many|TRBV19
CASSTKRTSGKTYEQYF
TGTGCCAGTAGTACAAAACGGACTAGCGGGAAAACCTACGAGCAGTACTTC
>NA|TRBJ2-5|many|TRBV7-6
CASSSTGPGETQYF
TGTGCCAGCAGCTCGACAGGACCGGGGGAGACCCAGTACTTC
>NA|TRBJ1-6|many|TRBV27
CASRYLGGRAPLHF
TGTGCCAGCAGATATCTCGGGGGCAGGGCACCCCTCCACTTT
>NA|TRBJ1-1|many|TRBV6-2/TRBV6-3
CASSYSGAGDTEAFF
TGTGCCAGCAGTTACTCCGGGGCCGGGGACACTGAAGCTTTCTTT
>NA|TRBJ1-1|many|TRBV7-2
CASSPDRYEAFF
TGTGCCAGCAGCCCAGACAGGTATGAAGCTTTCTTT
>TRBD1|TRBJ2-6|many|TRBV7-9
CASSRTGAGANVLTF
TGTGCCAGCAGCCGTACAGGGGCTGGGGCCAACGTCCTGACTTTC
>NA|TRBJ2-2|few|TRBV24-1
CAIQGVNTGELFF
TGTGCCATCCAGGGCGTTAACACCGGGGAGCTGTTTTTT
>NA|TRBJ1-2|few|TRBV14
CASSQDLKYGYTF
TGTGCCAGCAGCCAAGATCTTAAATATGGCTACACCTTC
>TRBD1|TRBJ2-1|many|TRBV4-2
CASSQDPGTGGNNEQFF
TGTGCCAGCAGCCAAGATCCCGGGACAGGGGGGAACAATGAGCAGTTCTTC
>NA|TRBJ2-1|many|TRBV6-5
CASGNRGGSEQFF
TGTGCCAGCGGGAACAGGGGCGGGAGTGAGCAGTTCTTC
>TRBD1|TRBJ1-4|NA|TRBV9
CASSMTGQGTNEKLFF
TGTGCCAGCAGCATGACGGGACAGGGAACTAATGAAAAACTGTTTTTT
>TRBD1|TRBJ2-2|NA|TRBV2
CASAGQGANTGELFF
TGTGCCAGCGCCGGACAGGGCGCGAACACCGGGGAGCTGTTTTTT
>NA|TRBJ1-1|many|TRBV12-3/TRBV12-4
CASSHLGNTEAFF
TGTGCCAGCAGCCACTTAGGGAACACTGAAGCTTTCTTT
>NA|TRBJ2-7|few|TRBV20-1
CSARAFSEQYF
TGCAGTGCTAGAGCCTTTTCCGAGCAGTACTTC
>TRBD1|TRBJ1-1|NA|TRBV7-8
CASSSSGGPEAFF
TGTGCCAGCAGCTCTTCAGGGGGCCCTGAAGCTTTCTTT
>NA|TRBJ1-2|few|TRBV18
CASSPLELRGLNYGYTF
TGTGCCAGCTCACCCCTCGAACTCCGGGGACTTAACTATGGCTACACCTTC
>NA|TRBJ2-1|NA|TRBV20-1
CSASAEQFF
TGCAGTGCTAGCGCTGAGCAGTTCTTC
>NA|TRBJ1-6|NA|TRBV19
CASSITWQVNSPLHF
TGTGCCAGTAGTATCACCTGGCAGGTTAATTCACCCCTCCACTTT
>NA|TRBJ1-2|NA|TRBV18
CASSPQEGGANYGYTF
TGTGCCAGCTCACCACAGGAAGGGGGAGCTAACTATGGCTACACCTTC
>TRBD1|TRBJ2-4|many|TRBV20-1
CSARDFRGRNIQYF
TGCAGTGCTAGAGATTTCAGGGGGCGTAACATTCAGTACTTC
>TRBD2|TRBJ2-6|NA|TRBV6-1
CASSEGGGMTGANVLTF
TGTGCCAGCAGTGAAGGGGGAGGGATGACTGGGGCCAACGTCCTGACTTTC